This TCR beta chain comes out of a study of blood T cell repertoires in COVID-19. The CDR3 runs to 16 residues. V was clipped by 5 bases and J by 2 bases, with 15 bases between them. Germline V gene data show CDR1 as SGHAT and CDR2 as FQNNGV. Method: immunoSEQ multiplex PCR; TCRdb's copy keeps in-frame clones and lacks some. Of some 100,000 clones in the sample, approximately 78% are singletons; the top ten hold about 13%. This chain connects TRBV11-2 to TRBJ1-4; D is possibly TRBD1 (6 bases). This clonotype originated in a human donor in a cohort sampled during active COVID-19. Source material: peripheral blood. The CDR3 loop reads CASSQGTSWTNEKLFF. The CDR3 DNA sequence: TGTGCCAGCAGCCAGGGGACCTCGTGGACTAATGAAAAACTGTTTTTT.